Listed here are 9 T cell receptor beta chains from one sample, sequenced in a study of T-cell memory formation after mild COVID-19. TCRdb re-called the 5' RACE reads with MiXCR, one entry per CDR3 protein. The profile shows roughly 400,000 distinct CDR3 sequences, roughly 15% of them singletons. Specimen: PBMCs or a T cell subset sorted from them (not recorded which). Receptors were obtained from a young man who had mild COVID-19 (a few samples of this study predate the infection). Cell type and time point are not known.

The chain joins TRBV18 to TRBJ2-1; 7 bases agree with TRBD1. J was trimmed by 3 bases and V by 5 bases; bases with no gene match: 4. Per the germline V gene, CDR1 is KGHSH and CDR2 is LQKENI. The CDR3 loop spans 14 amino acids. DNA of the CDR3: TGTGCCAGCTCATTTGGACAGGACTACAATGAGCAGTTCTTC. This encodes CASSFGQDYNEQFF.

There are a few counts of this clonotype. The J gene is TRBJ1-1, the V gene TRBV7-9; D is undetermined. The CDR3 is 19 amino acids. Trimming removed 1 base at V and 0 bases at J, with 21 bases between. Germline V gives CDR1 SEHNR, CDR2 FQNEAQ (reference sequence). As DNA, the CDR3 is TGTGCCAGCAGCTTAGGACACGGCCGTTCAAGACCCATGAACACTGAAGCTTTCTTT. This encodes CASSLGHGRSRPMNTEAFF.

This clonotype was detected a few times. The chain couples TRBV5-5 to TRBJ2-2; 9 bases match TRBD1. The V gene end was trimmed by 4 bases and the J gene end by 3 bases; junction bases not matched to a gene: 7. The CDR3 totals 16 residues. Germline V gene lookup returns CDR1 SGHKS and CDR2 YYEKEE (reference sequence). The CDR3 DNA reads as TGTGCCAGCAGCATGTACAGGGGGCGAGACACCGGGGAGCTGTTTTTT. The encoded protein is CASSMYRGRDTGELFF.

This clonotype was counted a few times. The V gene is TRBV20-1, the J gene TRBJ2-7, with D possibly matching TRBD1 (6 bases). The ends were cut back, 3 bases at V and 5 bases at J, with 14 bases in the middle. Looked up from germline, CDR1 is DFQATT and CDR2 is SNEGSKA (reference sequence). This CDR3 is 13 amino acids long. The CDR3 here is CSASTAGDDEQYF. The CDR3 DNA sequence: TGCAGTGCTAGCACTGCAGGGGACGACGAGCAGTACTTC.

CDR3 in amino acids: CAWSAGGPYNEQFF. CDR3 nucleotide sequence: TGTGCCTGGAGTGCGGGGGGGCCCTACAATGAGCAGTTCTTC. The V gene is TRBV30, the J gene TRBJ2-1; TRBD2 matches 8 bases. The CDR3 is 14 residues long. In germline, CDR1 is GTSNPN, CDR2 SVGIG (reference sequence). The trim removed 1 base at V and 2 bases at J, leaving 1 base unmatched.

The sample holds a few counts of this clonotype. The chain recombines TRBV11-2 with TRBJ2-3, with 8 bases matching TRBD2. Trimming removed 5 bases from V and 2 bases from J; junction bases left unmatched: 9. This CDR3 has 16 residues. Germline loops: CDR1 SGHAT, CDR2 FQNNGV. The CDR3 region has the DNA TGTGCCAGCAGCCCCCGGGGGGGCCCGACCACAGATACGCAGTATTTT. Translation: CASSPRGGPTTDTQYF.

This chain uses TRBV6-1 with TRBJ2-1; no clear D. Trimming took off 5 bases at V and 7 bases at J, with 12 bases between the two ends. Germline V gene sequence: CDR1 MNHNS, CDR2 SASEGT. This CDR3 is built from 13 residues. The CDR3 loop is CASSPSVPNEQFF. CDR3 DNA sequence: TGTGCCAGCAGTCCTAGTGTCCCGAATGAGCAGTTCTTC.

This clonotype was detected a few times. The CDR3 spells CASSLAESLGPRTQYF. Here the CDR3 DNA reads TGCGCCAGCAGCTTGGCGGAGTCGCTGGGCCCAAGGACCCAGTACTTC. V and J are TRBV5-1 and TRBJ2-5; no firm D call. This CDR3 contains 16 residues. CDR1 and CDR2 (germline): SGHRS, YFSETQ. The ends were cut back, 0 bases at V and 7 bases at J, with 19 bases in the middle. Using reference TRBV5-1 and TRBJ2-5 for the parts outside the CDR3, the full variable domain is KAGVTQTPRYLIKTRGQQVTLSCSPISGHRSVSWYQQTPGQGLQFLFEYFSETQRNKGNFPGRFSGRQFSNSRSEMNVSTLELGDSALYLCASSLAESLGPRTQYFGPGTRLLVL.

CDR3: CASSVAGGPRSQYV. DNA of the CDR3: TGTGCCAGCAGTGTAGCGGGGGGCCCTCGGTCGCAGTACGTC. The chain has TRBV2 and TRBJ2-7; TRBD2 matches 10 bases. Trimming took 4 bases from V and 9 from J; bases not matched to a gene: 9. There are 14 residues in the CDR3. Germline V gives CDR1 SNHLY, CDR2 FYNNEI.